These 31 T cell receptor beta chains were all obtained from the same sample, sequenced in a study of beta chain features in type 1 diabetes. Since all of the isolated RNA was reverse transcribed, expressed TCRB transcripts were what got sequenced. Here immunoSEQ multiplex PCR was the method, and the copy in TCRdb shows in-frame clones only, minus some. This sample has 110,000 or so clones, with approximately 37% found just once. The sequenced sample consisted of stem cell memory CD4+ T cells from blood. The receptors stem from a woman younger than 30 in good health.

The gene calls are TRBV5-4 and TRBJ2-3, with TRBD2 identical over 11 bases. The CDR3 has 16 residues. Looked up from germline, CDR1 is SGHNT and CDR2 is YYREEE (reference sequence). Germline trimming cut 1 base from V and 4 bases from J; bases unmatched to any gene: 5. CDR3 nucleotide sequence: TGTGCCAGCAGCTTGTCCCTAGCGGGAGGCGCAGATACGCAGTATTTT. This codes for CASSLSLAGGADTQYF.

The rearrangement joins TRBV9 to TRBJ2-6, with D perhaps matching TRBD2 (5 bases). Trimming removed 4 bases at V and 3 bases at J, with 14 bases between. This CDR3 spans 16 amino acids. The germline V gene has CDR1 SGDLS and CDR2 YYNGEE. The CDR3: CASSPDRRYGANVLTF. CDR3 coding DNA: TGTGCCAGCAGCCCAGATAGGAGGTATGGGGCCAACGTCCTGACTTTC.

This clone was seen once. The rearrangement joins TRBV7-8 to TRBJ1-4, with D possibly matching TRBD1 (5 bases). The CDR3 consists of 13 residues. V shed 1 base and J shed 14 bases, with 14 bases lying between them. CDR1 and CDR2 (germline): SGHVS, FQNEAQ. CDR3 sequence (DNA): TGTGCCAGCAGCTTAGGGGTGAACCGGGGGCTGTTTTTT. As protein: CASSLGVNRGLFF.

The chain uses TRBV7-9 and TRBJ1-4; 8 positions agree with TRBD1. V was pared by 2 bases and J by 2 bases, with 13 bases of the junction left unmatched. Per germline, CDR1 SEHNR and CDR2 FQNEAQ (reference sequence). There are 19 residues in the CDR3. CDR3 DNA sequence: TGTGCCAGCAGCTTAATTCTCCGGACAGGGAGGGCGACTAATGAAAAACTGTTTTTT. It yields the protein CASSLILRTGRATNEKLFF.

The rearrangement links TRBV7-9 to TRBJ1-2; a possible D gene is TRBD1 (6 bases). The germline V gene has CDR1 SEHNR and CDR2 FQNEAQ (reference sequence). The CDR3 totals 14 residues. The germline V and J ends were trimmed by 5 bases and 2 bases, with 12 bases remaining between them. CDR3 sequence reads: CASSKQGWNYGYTF. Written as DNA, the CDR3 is TGTGCCAGCAGCAAACAGGGTTGGAACTATGGCTACACCTTC.

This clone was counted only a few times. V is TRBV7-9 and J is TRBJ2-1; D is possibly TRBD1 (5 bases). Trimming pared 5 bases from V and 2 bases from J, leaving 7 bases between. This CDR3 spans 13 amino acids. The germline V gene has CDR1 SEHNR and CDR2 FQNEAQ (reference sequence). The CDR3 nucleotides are TGTGCCAGCAGCCGACAGCCCTACAATGAGCAGTTCTTC. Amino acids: CASSRQPYNEQFF.

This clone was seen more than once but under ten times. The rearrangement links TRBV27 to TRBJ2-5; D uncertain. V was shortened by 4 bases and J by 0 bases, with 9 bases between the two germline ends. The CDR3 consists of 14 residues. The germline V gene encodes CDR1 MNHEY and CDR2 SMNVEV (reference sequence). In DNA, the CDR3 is TGTGCCAGCAGTTCCGGGTTGAACCAAGAGACCCAGTACTTC. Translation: CASSSGLNQETQYF.

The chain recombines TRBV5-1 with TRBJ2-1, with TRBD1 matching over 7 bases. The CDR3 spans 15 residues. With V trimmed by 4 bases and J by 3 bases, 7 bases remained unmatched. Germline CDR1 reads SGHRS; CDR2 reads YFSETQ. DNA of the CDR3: TGCGCCAGCAGCCAGCGACAGGGATACTACAATGAGCAGTTCTTC. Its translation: CASSQRQGYYNEQFF.

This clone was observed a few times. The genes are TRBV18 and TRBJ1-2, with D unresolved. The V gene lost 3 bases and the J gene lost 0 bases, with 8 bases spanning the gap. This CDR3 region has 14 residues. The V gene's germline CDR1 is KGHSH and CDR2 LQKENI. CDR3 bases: TGTGCCAGCTCACCTACAGACGCTAACTATGGCTACACCTTC. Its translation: CASSPTDANYGYTF.

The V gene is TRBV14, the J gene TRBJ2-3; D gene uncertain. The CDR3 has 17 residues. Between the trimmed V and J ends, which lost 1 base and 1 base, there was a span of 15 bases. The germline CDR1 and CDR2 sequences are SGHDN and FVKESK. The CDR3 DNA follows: TGTGCCAGCAGCCAAGGATGGGTAGCCTGGGGCACAGATACGCAGTATTTT. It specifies CASSQGWVAWGTDTQYF.

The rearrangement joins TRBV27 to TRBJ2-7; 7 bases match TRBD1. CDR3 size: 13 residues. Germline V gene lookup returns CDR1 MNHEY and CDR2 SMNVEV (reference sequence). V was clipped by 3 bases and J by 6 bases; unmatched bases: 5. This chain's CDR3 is CASSLVGTVEQYF. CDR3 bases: TGTGCCAGCAGTTTGGTTGGGACAGTCGAGCAGTACTTC.

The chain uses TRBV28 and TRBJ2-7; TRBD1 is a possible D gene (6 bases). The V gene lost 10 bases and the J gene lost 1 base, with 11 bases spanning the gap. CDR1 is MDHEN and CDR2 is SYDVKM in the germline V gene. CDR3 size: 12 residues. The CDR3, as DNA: TGTGCCACCAAGACAGGATCCTACGAGCAGTACTTC. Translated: CATKTGSYEQYF.

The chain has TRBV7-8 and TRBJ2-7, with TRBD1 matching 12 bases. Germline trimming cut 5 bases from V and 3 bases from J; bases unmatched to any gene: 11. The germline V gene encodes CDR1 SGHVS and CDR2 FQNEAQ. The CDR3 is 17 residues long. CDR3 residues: CASSPPSGTGGSYEQYF. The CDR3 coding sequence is TGTGCCAGCAGCCCCCCTTCCGGGACAGGGGGCAGCTACGAGCAGTACTTC. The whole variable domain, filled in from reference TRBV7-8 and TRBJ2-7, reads GAGVSQSPRYKVAKRGQDVALRCDPISGHVSLFWYQQALGQGPEFLTYFQNEAQLDKSGLPSDRFFAERPEGSVSTLKIQRTQQEDSAVYLCASSPPSGTGGSYEQYFGPGTRLTVT.

The CDR3 DNA sequence: TGTGCCAGCAGCTTATGGGTCAGGGGGCCTGGGGCCAACGTCCTGACTTTC. As protein: CASSLWVRGPGANVLTF. The V call is TRBV7-3, the J call TRBJ2-6, with 8 nucleotides matching TRBD1. The CDR3 contains 17 residues. Germline CDR1 and CDR2: SGHTA and FQGTGA. J lost 2 bases, V lost 2 bases, and 5 bases had no gene match.

CDR3 DNA sequence: TGTGCCTGGAGTGCAGAATCTAGCGGGAGCTGGAGGGCGGGCGACACCGGGGAGCTGTTTTTT. Translating gives CAWSAESSGSWRAGDTGELFF. The chain links TRBV30 to TRBJ2-2; 10 bases are shared with TRBD2. The ends lost 1 base at V and 3 bases at J; junction bases unmatched: 20. Germline assignment: CDR1 GTSNPN and CDR2 SVGIG (reference sequence). The length of the CDR3 is 21 residues. Drawing the rest from reference TRBV30 and TRBJ2-2, the complete variable domain is SQTIHQWPATLVQPVGSPLSLECTVEGTSNPNLYWYRQAAGRGLQLLFYSVGIGQISSEVPQNLSASRPQDRQFILSSKKLLLSDSGFYLCAWSAESSGSWRAGDTGELFFGEGSRLTVL.

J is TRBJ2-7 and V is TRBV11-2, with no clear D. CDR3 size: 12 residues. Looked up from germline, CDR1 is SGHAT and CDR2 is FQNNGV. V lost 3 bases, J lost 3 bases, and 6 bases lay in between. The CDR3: CASSFQVYEQYF. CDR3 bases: TGTGCCAGCAGCTTTCAGGTCTACGAGCAGTACTTC. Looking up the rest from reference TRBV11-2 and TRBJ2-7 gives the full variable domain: EAGVAQSPRYKIIEKRQSVAFWCNPISGHATLYWYQQILGQGPKLLIQFQNNGVVDDSQLPKDRFSAERLKGVDSTLKIQPAKLEDSAVYLCASSFQVYEQYFGPGTRLTVT.

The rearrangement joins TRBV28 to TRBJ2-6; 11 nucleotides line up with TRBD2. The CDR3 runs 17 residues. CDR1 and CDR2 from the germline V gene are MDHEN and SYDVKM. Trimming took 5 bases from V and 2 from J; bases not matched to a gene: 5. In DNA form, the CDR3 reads TGTGCCAGCAGTCGACTAGCGGGACGCGCTGGGGCCAACGTCCTGACTTTC. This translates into CASSRLAGRAGANVLTF. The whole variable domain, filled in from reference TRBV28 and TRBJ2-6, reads DVKVTQSSRYLVKRTGEKVFLECVQDMDHENMFWYRQDPGLGLRLIYFSYDVKMKEKGDIPEGYSVSREKKERFSLILESASTNQTSMYLCASSRLAGRAGANVLTFGAGSRLTVL.

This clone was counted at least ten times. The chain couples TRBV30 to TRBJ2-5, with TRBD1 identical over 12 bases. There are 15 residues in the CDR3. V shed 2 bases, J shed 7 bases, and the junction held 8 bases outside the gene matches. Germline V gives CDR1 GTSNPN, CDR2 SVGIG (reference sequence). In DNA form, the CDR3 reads TGTGCCTGGAGTACCTCCGGGACAGGGGGCTGGACCCAGTACTTC. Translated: CAWSTSGTGGWTQYF. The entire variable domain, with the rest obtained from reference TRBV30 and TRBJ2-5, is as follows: SQTIHQWPATLVQPVGSPLSLECTVEGTSNPNLYWYRQAAGRGLQLLFYSVGIGQISSEVPQNLSASRPQDRQFILSSKKLLLSDSGFYLCAWSTSGTGGWTQYFGPGTRLLVL.

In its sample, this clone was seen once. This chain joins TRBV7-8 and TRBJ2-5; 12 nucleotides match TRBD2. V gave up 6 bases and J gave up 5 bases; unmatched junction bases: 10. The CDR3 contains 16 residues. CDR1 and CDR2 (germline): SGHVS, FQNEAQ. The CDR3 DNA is TGTGCCAGCAGTAGCCGGACTAGCGGGACTAGGGAGACCCAGTACTTC. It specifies CASSSRTSGTRETQYF.

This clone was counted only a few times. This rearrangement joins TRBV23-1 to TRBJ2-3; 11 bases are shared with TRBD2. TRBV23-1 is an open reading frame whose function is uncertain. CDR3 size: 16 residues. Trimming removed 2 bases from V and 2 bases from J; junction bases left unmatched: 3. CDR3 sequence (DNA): TGCGCCAGCAGTCAACCACTAGCGGGAGTCACAGATACGCAGTATTTT. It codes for CASSQPLAGVTDTQYF.

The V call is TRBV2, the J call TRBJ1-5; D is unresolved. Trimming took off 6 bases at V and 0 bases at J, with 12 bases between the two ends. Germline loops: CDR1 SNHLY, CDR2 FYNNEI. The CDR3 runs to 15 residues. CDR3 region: CASRARDYSNQPQHF. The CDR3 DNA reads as TGTGCCAGCAGGGCACGGGATTATAGCAATCAGCCCCAGCATTTT.

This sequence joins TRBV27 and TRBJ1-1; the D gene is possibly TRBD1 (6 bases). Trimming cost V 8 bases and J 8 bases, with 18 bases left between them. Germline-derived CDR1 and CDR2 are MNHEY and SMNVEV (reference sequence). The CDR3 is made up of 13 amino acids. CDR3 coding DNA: TGTGCCAGCCATAAAGGAGGTAGGGGGGAAGCTTTCTTT. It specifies CASHKGGRGEAFF.

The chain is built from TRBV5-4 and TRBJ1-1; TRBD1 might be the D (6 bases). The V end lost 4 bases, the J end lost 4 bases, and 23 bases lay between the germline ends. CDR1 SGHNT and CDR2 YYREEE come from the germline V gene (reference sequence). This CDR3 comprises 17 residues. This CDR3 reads CASSLTPGEGGSTEAFF. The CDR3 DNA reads TGTGCCAGCAGCCTAACCCCAGGGGAAGGAGGAAGCACTGAAGCTTTCTTT.

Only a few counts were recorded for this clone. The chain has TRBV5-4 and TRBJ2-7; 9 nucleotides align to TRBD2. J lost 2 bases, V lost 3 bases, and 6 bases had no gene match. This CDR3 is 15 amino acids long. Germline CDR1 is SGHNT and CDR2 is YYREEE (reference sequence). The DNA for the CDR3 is TGTGCCAGCAGCTCAGCGGGAGGATCACCCTACGAGCAGTACTTC. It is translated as CASSSAGGSPYEQYF.

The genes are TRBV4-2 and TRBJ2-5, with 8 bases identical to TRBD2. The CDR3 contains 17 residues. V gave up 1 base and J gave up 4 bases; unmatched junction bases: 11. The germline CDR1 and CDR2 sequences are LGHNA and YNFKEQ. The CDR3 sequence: CASSQVVGAGGGETQYF. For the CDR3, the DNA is TGTGCCAGCAGCCAAGTTGTAGGCGCGGGAGGAGGAGAGACCCAGTACTTC.

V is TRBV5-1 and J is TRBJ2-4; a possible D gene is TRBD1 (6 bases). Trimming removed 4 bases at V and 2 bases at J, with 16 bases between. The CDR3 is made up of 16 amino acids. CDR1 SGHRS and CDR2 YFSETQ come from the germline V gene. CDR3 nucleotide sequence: TGCGCCAGCAGCCCCCGGACAGATCTAACCAAAAACATTCAGTACTTC. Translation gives CASSPRTDLTKNIQYF.

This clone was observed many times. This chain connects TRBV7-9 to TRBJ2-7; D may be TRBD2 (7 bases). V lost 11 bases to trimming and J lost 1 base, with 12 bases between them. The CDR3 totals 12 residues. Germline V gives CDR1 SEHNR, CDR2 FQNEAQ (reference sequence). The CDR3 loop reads CAGGASSYEQYF. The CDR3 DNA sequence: TGTGCCGGGGGGGCCTCTTCCTACGAGCAGTACTTC. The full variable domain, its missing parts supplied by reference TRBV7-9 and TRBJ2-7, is DTGVSQNPRHKITKRGQNVTFRCDPISEHNRLYWYRQTLGQGPEFLTYFQNEAQLEKSRLLSDRFSAERPKGSFSTLEIQRTEQGDSAMYLCAGGASSYEQYFGPGTRLTVT.

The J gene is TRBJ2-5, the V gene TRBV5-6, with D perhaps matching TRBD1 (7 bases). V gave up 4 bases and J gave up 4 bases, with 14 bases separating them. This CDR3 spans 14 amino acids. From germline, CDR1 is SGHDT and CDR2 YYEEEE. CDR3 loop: CASSLTGRLETQYF. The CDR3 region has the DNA TGTGCCAGCAGCCTGACAGGGAGGTTAGAGACCCAGTACTTC.

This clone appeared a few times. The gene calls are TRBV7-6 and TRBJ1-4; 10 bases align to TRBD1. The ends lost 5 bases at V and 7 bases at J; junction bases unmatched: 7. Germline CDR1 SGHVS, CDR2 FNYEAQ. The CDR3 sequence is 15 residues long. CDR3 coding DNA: TGTGCCAGCAGCGCCAGGACAGGGGGAGGTGAAAAACTGTTTTTT. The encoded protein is CASSARTGGGEKLFF.

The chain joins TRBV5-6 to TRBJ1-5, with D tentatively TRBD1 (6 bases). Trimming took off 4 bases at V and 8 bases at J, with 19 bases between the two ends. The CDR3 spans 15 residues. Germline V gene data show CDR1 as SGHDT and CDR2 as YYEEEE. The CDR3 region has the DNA TGTGCCAGCAGCCAATCGGGACAATTAATGGAGCCCCAGCATTTT. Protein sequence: CASSQSGQLMEPQHF.

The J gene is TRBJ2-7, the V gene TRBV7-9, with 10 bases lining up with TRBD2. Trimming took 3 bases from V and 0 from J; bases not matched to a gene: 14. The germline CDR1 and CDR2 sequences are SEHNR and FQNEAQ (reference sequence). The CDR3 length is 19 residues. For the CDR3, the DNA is TGTGCCAGCAGCTTGGGCTTTGGGGTAGCGGGAGGCTACTCCTACGAGCAGTACTTC. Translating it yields CASSLGFGVAGGYSYEQYF.